The clone carrying this TCR beta chain occurred once. The same CDR3 is also encoded by other DNA sequences in this sample. These data are taken from a study of blood T cell repertoires in COVID-19. As for the study in general: The origin of the acute and convalescent COVID-19 samples was the United States, Italy and Spain. Nucleic acid was either cDNA or gDNA, and it came from T cells, B-cell-depleted T cells, or PBMCs.

Authors' methods: The authors estimated nucleated cell counts from reference gene primer amplification. Generated by immunoSEQ multiplex PCR, the TCRdb table keeps only in-frame clones and is missing some. Clonal size and the V and J genes are those of that table, whereas D and trimming came from the DNA. Here the sample spans approximately 55,000 clones, approximately 90% being singletons. The germline gives CDR1 MNHEY, CDR2 SVGAGI. This CDR3 comprises 14 residues. V shed 7 bases, J shed 5 bases, and the junction held 7 bases outside the gene matches. Sequencing was performed on peripheral blood. The clonotype originates from a middle-aged man with acute or convalescent COVID-19. V usage is TRBV6-5 and J usage is TRBJ1-2, with 10 bases lining up with TRBD1. In DNA, the CDR3 is TGTGCCAGCAATCCCGGGACAGGGGATTATGGCTACACCTTC. Translating it yields CASNPGTGDYGYTF.